The 28 T cell receptor beta chains given below trace back to one sample, sequenced in a study of T cells after posttransplantation cyclophosphamide. Repertoires were generated with immunoSEQ multiplex PCR, while TCRdb's copy carries only in-frame clones and drops some. The sample yields approximately 30,000 clones, around nine tenths seen once. Cells defined as naive were viable CD3+CD4+ or CD3+CD8+ and CCR7+CD45RA+CD45RO-CD95-CD27+CD28+. Material for sequencing was naive CD4+ T cells sorted from PBMCs. These receptors all come from a woman in her sixties in good health, CMV-negative, and a related stem cell transplant donor.

The chain combines TRBV7-2 with TRBJ1-3; 9 bases agree with TRBD1. The J segment lost 4 bases and the V segment lost 5 bases, leaving 6 bases of the junction unmatched. In germline, CDR1 is SGHTA, CDR2 FQGNSA. The CDR3 contains 15 residues. The CDR3 bases are TGTGCCAGCAGCCCGGACAGGGGAAGAGGAAACACCATATATTTT. Translating it yields CASSPDRGRGNTIYF.

The chain's CDR3 is CASSPQGIHTEAFF. In DNA form, the CDR3 reads TGTGCCAGCAGCCCGCAGGGAATACACACTGAAGCTTTCTTT. The genes are TRBV7-9 and TRBJ1-1, with a weak D call TRBD1 (5 bases). CDR3 length equals 14 residues. The V gene's germline CDR1 is SEHNR and CDR2 FQNEAQ (reference sequence). Trimming cost V 5 bases and J 3 bases, with 13 bases left between them.

This chain uses TRBV6-5 with TRBJ1-1; D gene ambiguous. The CDR3 spans 15 residues. The V gene's germline CDR1 is MNHEY and CDR2 SVGAGI. V was trimmed by 2 bases and J by 4 bases, leaving 14 bases between them. CDR3 region: CASSYPGKGPTEAFF. The CDR3, as DNA: TGTGCCAGCAGTTACCCCGGGAAAGGGCCCACTGAAGCTTTCTTT.

There are a few counts of this clone. V is TRBV2 and J is TRBJ1-2, with 9 positions matching TRBD1. CDR3 length equals 13 residues. The J segment lost 4 bases and the V segment lost 9 bases, leaving 6 bases of the junction unmatched. Per the germline V gene, CDR1 is SNHLY and CDR2 is FYNNEI. CDR3 coding DNA: TGTGCCAGTGTGACAGGGGGGCCCTATGGCTACACCTTC. Translating gives CASVTGGPYGYTF.

J is TRBJ2-3 and V is TRBV28; TRBD2 matches at 8 bases. CDR1 is MDHEN, CDR2 SYDVKM, per germline. Trimming took 6 bases from V and 3 from J; bases not matched to a gene: 8. There are 15 residues in the CDR3. The CDR3 loop is CASRAPGLETDTQYF. In DNA, the CDR3 is TGTGCCAGCAGGGCCCCGGGACTAGAGACAGATACGCAGTATTTT. The whole variable domain, filled in from reference TRBV28 and TRBJ2-3, reads DVKVTQSSRYLVKRTGEKVFLECVQDMDHENMFWYRQDPGLGLRLIYFSYDVKMKEKGDIPEGYSVSREKKERFSLILESASTNQTSMYLCASRAPGLETDTQYFGPGTRLTVL.

The chain carries TRBV7-3 and TRBJ1-5, with 7 bases fitting TRBD1. Germline V gene lookup returns CDR1 SGHTA and CDR2 FQGTGA. This CDR3 contains 16 residues. After removal of 5 bases from V and 0 bases from J, the junction contained 7 bases not matched to a gene. CDR3 DNA sequence: TGTGCCAGCAGCAACCACAGGGGTTCTAGCAATCAGCCCCAGCATTTT. Encoded protein: CASSNHRGSSNQPQHF.

This clone was picked up a small number of times. The chain couples TRBV4-1 to TRBJ1-4; no reliable D call. Germline loops: CDR1 MGHRA, CDR2 YSYEKL. V shed 0 bases and J shed 12 bases, with 11 bases lying between them. The CDR3 runs 13 residues. The CDR3 DNA reads as TGCGCCAGCAGCCAAGAGTCCGGCGGAGAACTGTTTTTT. Its protein product is CASSQESGGELFF.

The chain combines TRBV5-1 with TRBJ2-1; 11 positions match TRBD1. CDR3 length equals 19 residues. The V segment lost 1 base and the J segment 0 bases; nucleotides outside the gene matches: 9. CDR1 SGHRS and CDR2 YFSETQ come from the germline V gene. The CDR3 region is CASSLNGQGARSSYNEQFF. In DNA form, the CDR3 reads TGCGCCAGCAGCTTGAATGGACAGGGGGCTAGGAGCTCCTACAATGAGCAGTTCTTC.

The rearrangement joins TRBV2 to TRBJ1-6; possible D gene TRBD1, 6 bases. Germline CDR1 SNHLY, CDR2 FYNNEI. V lost 5 bases to trimming and J lost 13 bases, with 15 bases between them. This CDR3 has 13 residues. CDR3 nucleotide sequence: TGTGCCAGCAGTTTGACAGGCCGGGGTCCCCTCCACTTT. Its protein product is CASSLTGRGPLHF.

This chain uses TRBV18 with TRBJ1-1; D might be TRBD1 (6 bases). This CDR3 is 15 amino acids long. Trimming shortened V by 4 bases and J by 8 bases, and 20 bases separated the two germline ends. Per germline, CDR1 KGHSH and CDR2 LQKENI. The DNA of the CDR3 is TGTGCCAGCTCACGACTCAGGGGTCAGGAAGGGGAAGCTTTCTTT. This encodes CASSRLRGQEGEAFF.

This clone appeared a few times. The V gene is TRBV5-1, the J gene TRBJ2-7; 11 nucleotides align to TRBD2. V trimming: 2 bases; J trimming: 4 bases; junction bases outside the gene matches: 5. This CDR3 contains 15 residues. From germline, CDR1 is SGHRS and CDR2 YFSETQ. The CDR3 loop reads CASSFTSGSEYEQYF. CDR3 nucleotide sequence: TGCGCCAGCAGCTTCACTAGCGGGAGTGAATACGAGCAGTACTTC.

The chain combines TRBV2 with TRBJ2-3, with TRBD2 identical over 8 bases. This CDR3 spans 14 amino acids. After removal of 6 bases from V and 4 bases from J, the junction contained 6 bases not matched to a gene. The V gene's germline CDR1 is SNHLY and CDR2 FYNNEI. CDR3 nucleotide sequence: TGTGCCAGCAGGGAGCGGGAGTGGTCAGATACGCAGTATTTT. Residues: CASREREWSDTQYF.

The chain combines TRBV5-6 with TRBJ1-2; maybe TRBD1 (6 bases). Trimming removed 4 bases from V and 8 bases from J, with 15 bases in between. The germline gives CDR1 SGHDT, CDR2 YYEEEE. This CDR3 contains 13 residues. The DNA for the CDR3 is TGTGCCAGCAGCCTGGACAGTTTCCCCGGCTACACCTTC. Translated, it gives CASSLDSFPGYTF. Supplemented by reference TRBV5-6 and TRBJ1-2, the full variable domain reads DAGVTQSPTHLIKTRGQQVTLRCSPKSGHDTVSWYQQALGQGPQFIFQYYEEEERQRGNFPDRFSGHQFPNYSSELNVNALLLGDSALYLCASSLDSFPGYTFGSGTRLTVV.

The CDR3 here is CASREGAKGYTF. CDR3 DNA: TGTGCCAGCAGGGAGGGGGCGAAAGGCTACACCTTC. J is TRBJ1-2 and V is TRBV2, with TRBD1 matching over 7 bases. CDR1 is SNHLY, CDR2 FYNNEI, per germline. Trimming removed 6 bases from V and 8 bases from J; junction bases left unmatched: 6. There are 12 residues in the CDR3.

This chain links TRBV13 with TRBJ2-2, with unresolved D. Germline V gene sequence: CDR1 PRHDT, CDR2 FYEKMQ (reference sequence). V lost 4 bases to trimming and J lost 1 base, with 4 bases between them. This CDR3 comprises 13 residues. The CDR3 reads CASSSVNTGELFF. CDR3 nucleotides: TGTGCCAGCAGCTCCGTGAACACCGGGGAGCTGTTTTTT.

V is TRBV14 and J is TRBJ2-5, with D possibly TRBD2 on 6 matching bases. Trimming shortened V by 1 base and J by 7 bases, and 16 bases separated the two germline ends. Germline CDR1 reads SGHDN; CDR2 reads FVKESK. This CDR3 is 15 amino acids long. CDR3 sequence (DNA): TGTGCCAGCAGCCAAGCTACTAGCCGTCCCGGGACCCAGTACTTC. It codes for CASSQATSRPGTQYF.

The chain links TRBV5-4 to TRBJ2-5, with D maybe TRBD2 (7 bases). Looked up from germline, CDR1 is SGHNT and CDR2 is YYREEE (reference sequence). The CDR3 extends over 17 amino acids. Trimming removed 3 bases at V and 4 bases at J, with 22 bases between. The CDR3 DNA is TGTGCCAGCAGCTCGGGGGCTCGGGGGGTATTCCTAGAGACCCAGTACTTC. Translation gives CASSSGARGVFLETQYF.

The chain combines TRBV10-3 with TRBJ1-2; the D is unclear. The V and J ends lost 0 bases and 4 bases respectively, with 12 bases between them. Germline V lookup: CDR1 ENHRY, CDR2 SYGVKD. The CDR3 runs to 15 residues. The CDR3 here is CAISESGGIGYGYTF. In DNA, the CDR3 is TGTGCCATCAGTGAGTCGGGAGGTATCGGCTATGGCTACACCTTC.

The V call is TRBV11-1, the J call TRBJ2-1; D is possibly TRBD1 (6 bases). Looked up from germline, CDR1 is SGHAT and CDR2 is FQDESV (reference sequence). V lost 5 bases and J 5 bases, leaving 16 bases between the germline ends. The CDR3 covers 15 residues. The CDR3 protein is CASSPTYRENNEQFF. CDR3 nucleotide sequence: TGTGCCAGCAGCCCTACCTACAGGGAGAACAATGAGCAGTTCTTC.

The rearrangement links TRBV19 to TRBJ2-4; 14 positions agree with TRBD2. Per germline, CDR1 LNHDA and CDR2 SQIVND (reference sequence). After removal of 6 bases from V and 1 base from J, the junction contained 5 bases not matched to a gene. The CDR3 is made up of 17 amino acids. The CDR3 DNA follows: TGTGCCAGTAGCAAGGGACTAGCGGGAGATGCCAAAAACATTCAGTACTTC. Protein: CASSKGLAGDAKNIQYF. Full variable domain (missing parts from reference TRBV19 and TRBJ2-4): DGGITQSPKYLFRKEGQNVTLSCEQNLNHDAMYWYRQDPGQGLRLIYYSQIVNDFQKGDIAEGYSVSREKKESFPLTVTSAQKNPTAFYLCASSKGLAGDAKNIQYFGAGTRLSVL.

This chain uses TRBV5-6 with TRBJ2-1, with TRBD1 identical over 8 bases. The junction had 10 bases not matched to a gene; V was cut back by 0 bases and J by 8 bases. This CDR3 is built from 16 residues. Germline loops: CDR1 SGHDT, CDR2 YYEEEE. The CDR3 here is CASSLGYVRRGHEQFF. Written as DNA, the CDR3 is TGTGCCAGCAGCTTGGGGTATGTGCGCAGGGGGCATGAGCAGTTCTTC.

The J gene is TRBJ1-2, the V gene TRBV5-6; 8 bases fit TRBD1. CDR1 SGHDT and CDR2 YYEEEE come from the germline V gene. Trimming cost V 5 bases and J 1 base; bases outside gene matches: 7. The CDR3 has 15 residues. CDR3: CASRRQGAGNYGYTF. The DNA for the CDR3 is TGTGCCAGCAGACGGCAGGGGGCAGGTAACTATGGCTACACCTTC.

The J gene is TRBJ1-4, the V gene TRBV19; TRBD1 might be the D (5 bases). Trimming removed 6 bases at V and 4 bases at J, with 15 bases between. CDR1 and CDR2 (germline): LNHDA, SQIVND (reference sequence). There are 15 residues in the CDR3. CDR3 sequence (DNA): TGTGCCAGTAGGCGGCCGGACATGGTTAATGAAAAACTGTTTTTT. It codes for CASRRPDMVNEKLFF.

The CDR3 sequence: CASGDRANTEAFF. The CDR3 nucleotides read TGTGCCAGCGGGGACAGGGCGAACACTGAAGCTTTCTTT. V and J are TRBV6-5 and TRBJ1-1; 9 bases are shared with TRBD1. CDR3 length equals 13 residues. Per germline, CDR1 MNHEY and CDR2 SVGAGI. With 8 bases clipped from V and 1 base from J, the junction kept 2 bases outside the gene matches.

The genes are TRBV7-2 and TRBJ2-1; 8 positions agree with TRBD1. The CDR3 length is 12 residues. Trimming at V came to 4 bases and at J to 8 bases, leaving 1 base not matched to a gene. The V gene's germline CDR1 is SGHTA and CDR2 FQGNSA. The CDR3: CASSSGGYEQFF. In DNA form, the CDR3 reads TGTGCCAGCAGCTCAGGGGGCTATGAGCAGTTCTTC.

The rearrangement uses TRBV27 and TRBJ2-2; no firm D call. This CDR3 comprises 14 residues. Germline CDR1 MNHEY, CDR2 SMNVEV (reference sequence). V lost 3 bases, J lost 8 bases, and 13 bases lay in between. CDR3 loop: CASSFPSRAGELFF. CDR3 in DNA: TGTGCCAGCAGTTTCCCCAGTCGTGCAGGGGAGCTGTTTTTT.

This clone was detected only once. The chain joins TRBV2 to TRBJ2-7; 8 bases are shared with TRBD2. Trimming at V came to 1 base and at J to 4 bases, leaving 3 bases not matched to a gene. The CDR3 is 14 residues long. The germline gives CDR1 SNHLY, CDR2 FYNNEI. The CDR3 coding sequence is TGTGCCAGCAGTGAAGGCAGCGGGAGTTACGAGCAGTACTTC. This sequence encodes CASSEGSGSYEQYF.

CDR3: CASSRGFLYGYTF. The CDR3 DNA is TGTGCCAGCAGCCGGGGATTTCTCTATGGCTACACCTTC. This chain joins TRBV11-2 and TRBJ1-2; D call uncertain. The CDR3 spans 13 residues. The germline V gene has CDR1 SGHAT and CDR2 FQNNGV. V was cut by 5 bases and J by 4 bases, with 11 bases left in between.